The 32 T cell receptor beta chains in this list originate from one sample, sequenced in a study of T cell responses to AZD1222 COVID-19 vaccine (dated by TCRdb to the early 2020s). The sample's time point label, in plain terms: baseline before first vaccination. The library was prepared using the immunoSEQ multiplex PCR assay. TCRdb limited this immuneACCESS table to in-frame rearrangements with V and J called. A share of clones is missing; checked studies link under half to unresolved V genes, and the rest is unexplained. The sample profile shows around 140,000 clones; about 94% of them were found once. The biggest ten clones account for roughly 5.9% of the sample. The input for sequencing was peripheral blood, taken on day 0 of AZD1222 vaccination. The source of these receptors is an adult in good health.

V is TRBV5-5 and J is TRBJ1-3, with a possible D match to TRBD1 (6 bases). The germline gives CDR1 SGHKS, CDR2 YYEKEE (reference sequence). CDR3 length: 12 amino acids. Trimming took 7 bases from V and 7 from J, leaving 12 bases between them. CDR3 amino acids: CASAGDGNTIYF. Written as DNA, the CDR3 is TGTGCCAGCGCAGGGGACGGGAACACCATATATTTT.

V and J are TRBV15 and TRBJ1-1; maybe TRBD1 (6 bases). Germline V CDR1 and CDR2: LNHNV, YYDKDF (reference sequence). V lost 3 bases, J lost 3 bases, and 8 bases lay in between. This CDR3 has 13 residues. The CDR3 coding sequence is TGTGCCACCAGCAGGGGACACTACACTGAAGCTTTCTTT. Residues: CATSRGHYTEAFF.

This chain links TRBV3-1 (or the pseudogene TRBV3-2) with TRBJ2-7; D is perhaps TRBD1 or TRBD2 (6 bases each). Per germline, CDR1 LGHDT and CDR2 YNNKEL (reference sequence). The germline V and J ends were trimmed by 1 base and 5 bases, with 21 bases remaining between them. The CDR3 has 17 residues. This chain's CDR3 is CASSQGRNPGGENEQYF. As DNA, the CDR3 is TGTGCCAGCAGCCAAGGACGAAACCCCGGGGGCGAAAACGAGCAGTACTTC.

The genes are TRBV4-3 and TRBJ1-2; 7 bases fit TRBD1. V dropped 0 bases and J dropped 4; count of bases not matched to a gene: 2. Germline V gives CDR1 LGHNA, CDR2 YSLEER. This CDR3 comprises 14 residues. CDR3 region: CASSQDGTAYGYTF. The CDR3 DNA reads as TGCGCCAGCAGCCAAGATGGGACAGCCTATGGCTACACCTTC.

This clone has only one observation. The chain combines TRBV19 with TRBJ2-1; D perhaps matches TRBD1 (6 bases). The length of the CDR3 is 14 residues. Germline CDR1 is LNHDA and CDR2 is SQIVND (reference sequence). V shed 0 bases and J shed 9 bases, with 12 bases lying between them. Here the CDR3 DNA reads TGTGCCAGTAGTATAGACCTCGACAGGCCTGAGCAGTTCTTC. Encoded protein: CASSIDLDRPEQFF.

This chain joins TRBV19 and TRBJ2-7; D tentatively reads TRBD1 or TRBD2 (6 bases each). The germline gives CDR1 LNHDA, CDR2 SQIVND (reference sequence). Deletions cut 1 base from V and 2 bases from J, with 18 bases between. This CDR3 contains 17 residues. The CDR3 DNA reads as TGTGCCAGTAGTATAGTTCCCCGCGGGACAAAAACCTACGAGCAGTACTTC. This sequence encodes CASSIVPRGTKTYEQYF. The full variable domain, with the rest looked up from reference TRBV19 and TRBJ2-7, is DGGITQSPKYLFRKEGQNVTLSCEQNLNHDAMYWYRQDPGQGLRLIYYSQIVNDFQKGDIAEGYSVSREKKESFPLTVTSAQKNPTAFYLCASSIVPRGTKTYEQYFGPGTRLTVT.

J is TRBJ2-1 and V is TRBV5-6; TRBD2 aligns across 13 bases. Trimming cost V 3 bases and J 7 bases; bases outside gene matches: 10. Looked up from germline, CDR1 is SGHDT and CDR2 is YYEEEE. CDR3 length equals 17 residues. DNA for the CDR3: TGTGCCAGCAGCTCGGGACTAGCGGGACTGGCGGGGAATGAGCAGTTCTTC. Residues: CASSSGLAGLAGNEQFF.

A word on this clone: The sample contains more than one DNA sequence encoding this CDR3. V and J are TRBV7-9 and TRBJ1-1; D gene unclear. This CDR3 is built from 11 residues. Germline V lookup: CDR1 SEHNR, CDR2 FQNEAQ (reference sequence). Between the trimmed V and J ends, which lost 1 base and 8 bases, there was a span of 5 bases. The CDR3 DNA reads TGTGCCAGCAGCTTAGGAACAGAAGCTTTCTTT. This sequence encodes CASSLGTEAFF.

V gene TRBV12-3 or TRBV12-4 combines with J gene TRBJ1-2; D unresolved. The germline V and J ends were trimmed by 2 bases and 6 bases, with 7 bases remaining between them. This CDR3 has 12 amino acids. The CDR3 reads CASSLIGHGYTF. Here the CDR3 DNA reads TGTGCCAGCAGTTTAATAGGGCATGGCTACACCTTC.

The rearrangement links TRBV27 to TRBJ2-7; D is uncertain. Per germline, CDR1 MNHEY and CDR2 SMNVEV (reference sequence). Trimming removed 3 bases at V and 2 bases at J, with 8 bases between. The length of the CDR3 is 13 residues. The CDR3 DNA follows: TGTGCCAGCAGTTTGGGGTCCACCTACGAGCAGTACTTC. Translating it yields CASSLGSTYEQYF.

This clone was observed a single time. V gene TRBV4-2 combines with J gene TRBJ1-1; 7 positions match TRBD1. CDR1 is LGHNA, CDR2 YNFKEQ, per germline. V lost 0 bases and J lost 10; bases outside the gene matches: 5. This CDR3 has 13 amino acids. DNA of the CDR3: TGTGCCAGCAGCCAAGAGGACAGGCCTAGAGCTTTCTTT. Protein sequence: CASSQEDRPRAFF.

V usage is TRBV28 and J usage is TRBJ1-3, with TRBD1 identical over 7 bases. Trimming removed 1 base from V and 1 base from J; junction bases left unmatched: 4. Germline lookup yields CDR1 MDHEN and CDR2 SYDVKM. There are 16 residues in the CDR3. In nucleotides, the CDR3 is TGTGCCAGCAGTTTATTACAGGGGACGTCTGGAAACACCATATATTTT. Translation gives CASSLLQGTSGNTIYF.

This rearrangement joins TRBV5-1 to TRBJ2-5; D is possibly TRBD2 (5 bases). V gave up 1 base and J gave up 1 base, with 11 bases separating them. Germline-derived CDR1 and CDR2 are SGHRS and YFSETQ. This CDR3 spans 15 amino acids. CDR3 sequence reads: CASSLSGKGQETQYF. The CDR3 DNA reads as TGCGCCAGCAGCTTGAGCGGTAAAGGCCAAGAGACCCAGTACTTC.

The CDR3 nucleotides read TGTGCCAGCAGAACAGACAGAGACACTGAAGCTTTCTTT. As protein: CASRTDRDTEAFF. The chain carries TRBV6-5 and TRBJ1-1, with a possible D match to TRBD1 (5 bases). Germline V gene data show CDR1 as MNHEY and CDR2 as SVGAGI. V lost 6 bases and J 3 bases, leaving 11 bases between the germline ends. The length of the CDR3 is 13 residues.

The CDR3 DNA follows: TGTGCCAGCTCACCTGTGACTAGCGCCGGGGAGCTGTTTTTT. Its protein is CASSPVTSAGELFF. This sequence joins TRBV18 and TRBJ2-2; 8 nucleotides align to TRBD2. Germline-derived CDR1 and CDR2 are KGHSH and LQKENI. V lost 3 bases to trimming and J lost 6 bases; unmatched junction nucleotides: 3. This CDR3 has 14 amino acids.

This chain uses TRBV11-2 with TRBJ2-7, with D possibly being TRBD1 or TRBD2 (6 bases each). V dropped 0 bases and J dropped 6 bases, with 9 bases sitting between them. The CDR3 runs to 13 residues. Germline CDR1 is SGHAT and CDR2 is FQNNGV. Here the CDR3 reads CASSLDRGGEQYF. The DNA for the CDR3 is TGTGCCAGCAGCTTAGACAGGGGAGGCGAGCAGTACTTC.

This chain joins TRBV27 and TRBJ1-2; 8 positions match TRBD1. V dropped 6 bases and J dropped 7; count of bases not matched to a gene: 7. CDR3 length: 13 amino acids. Germline lookup yields CDR1 MNHEY and CDR2 SMNVEV (reference sequence). CDR3 bases: TGTGCCAGCAGATTCCAGGGGGCCGGTGGCTACACCTTC. It translates to CASRFQGAGGYTF.

This clone appeared a few times. The J gene is TRBJ2-3, the V gene TRBV4-2, with TRBD2 identical over 15 bases. J lost 0 bases, V lost 4 bases, and 5 bases had no gene match. Germline lookup yields CDR1 LGHNA and CDR2 YNFKEQ. The CDR3 is made up of 18 amino acids. The CDR3 loop is CASSRRTSGGASTDTQYF. CDR3 DNA: TGTGCCAGCAGCCGACGGACTAGCGGGGGGGCTAGCACAGATACGCAGTATTTT.

The rearrangement uses TRBV6-5 and TRBJ1-5; TRBD1 might be the D (5 bases). The CDR3 is 14 residues long. V lost 7 bases, J lost 5 bases, and 15 bases lay in between. The germline gives CDR1 MNHEY, CDR2 SVGAGI. The CDR3 spells CASMGRVGDQPQHF. The CDR3 DNA sequence: TGTGCCAGCATGGGACGGGTCGGGGATCAGCCCCAGCATTTT.

In its sample, this clone was seen once. The CDR3 region has the DNA TGTGCCAGCAGCCTAACGGATAGGGCTATTGGGCTGAACACCCAGTACTTC. It specifies CASSLTDRAIGLNTQYF. The V and J genes are TRBV7-9 and TRBJ2-5; no definite D call. The ends were cut back, 5 bases at V and 8 bases at J, with 27 bases in the middle. Germline CDR1 and CDR2: SEHNR and FQNEAQ (reference sequence). The CDR3 totals 17 residues.

The chain is built from TRBV6-4 and TRBJ2-2; TRBD2 matches at 10 bases. This CDR3 is built from 15 residues. Trimming removed 6 bases from V and 6 bases from J; junction bases left unmatched: 7. CDR1 and CDR2 (germline): MRHNA, SNTAGT. The CDR3, as DNA: TGTGCCAGCAGCCAACTAGCGGGGTTCGCCGGGGAGCTGTTTTTT. As protein: CASSQLAGFAGELFF.

The J gene is TRBJ2-2, the V gene TRBV30; D might be TRBD2 (5 bases). Trimming removed 2 bases at V and 2 bases at J, with 6 bases between. CDR1 is GTSNPN and CDR2 is SVGIG in the germline V gene (reference sequence). This CDR3 has 13 residues. The CDR3: CAWSRGNTGELFF. For the CDR3, the DNA is TGTGCCTGGAGTCGGGGTAACACCGGGGAGCTGTTTTTT. Full variable domain (missing parts from reference TRBV30 and TRBJ2-2): SQTIHQWPATLVQPVGSPLSLECTVEGTSNPNLYWYRQAAGRGLQLLFYSVGIGQISSEVPQNLSASRPQDRQFILSSKKLLLSDSGFYLCAWSRGNTGELFFGEGSRLTVL.

This sequence joins TRBV2 and TRBJ1-4; 8 bases are a match to TRBD1. V trimming: 10 bases; J trimming: 7 bases; junction bases outside the gene matches: 11. The CDR3 contains 14 residues. Germline loops: CDR1 SNHLY, CDR2 FYNNEI. CDR3 residues: CAIRGQEEGEKLFF. In DNA form, the CDR3 reads TGTGCCATCCGGGGACAGGAAGAAGGTGAAAAACTGTTTTTT.

The sample holds one count of this clone. The chain carries TRBV7-6 and TRBJ1-2; D is unresolved. Trimming pared 1 base from V and 7 bases from J, leaving 16 bases between. The germline gives CDR1 SGHVS, CDR2 FNYEAQ. The CDR3 runs to 15 residues. In DNA form, the CDR3 reads TGTGCCAGCAGCTTAGGTCCTGCGTCCCTGGGTGGCTACACCTTC. As protein: CASSLGPASLGGYTF.

V is TRBV13 and J is TRBJ2-2, with 9 bases aligning to TRBD1. The length of the CDR3 is 16 residues. V was clipped by 5 bases and J by 7 bases; unmatched bases: 11. Germline assignment: CDR1 PRHDT and CDR2 FYEKMQ (reference sequence). For the CDR3, the DNA is TGTGCCAGCAGCCCTCCTAACAGGGGGCAGGGCGGGGAGCTGTTTTTT. Amino acid sequence: CASSPPNRGQGGELFF.

This chain links TRBV5-1 with TRBJ1-4, with D possibly being TRBD1 (6 bases). The V end was cut by 4 bases, the J end by 3 bases, with 19 bases between. The CDR3 is 17 residues long. Germline V gene sequence: CDR1 SGHRS, CDR2 YFSETQ. The CDR3 bases are TGCGCCAGCAGCACCGGGGGCCCCATACAGGCTAATGAAAAACTGTTTTTT. Translation gives CASSTGGPIQANEKLFF.

The chain links TRBV19 to TRBJ2-7; D unresolved. This CDR3 spans 15 amino acids. V shed 2 bases and J shed 4 bases, with 15 bases lying between them. The germline V gene has CDR1 LNHDA and CDR2 SQIVND (reference sequence). CDR3 residues: CASSITADPNYEQYF. CDR3 DNA sequence: TGTGCCAGTAGTATAACTGCGGACCCCAATTACGAGCAGTACTTC.

The chain links TRBV4-3 to TRBJ2-7; a possible D gene is TRBD2 (6 bases). CDR3 size: 15 residues. Germline V gives CDR1 LGHNA, CDR2 YSLEER. V was shortened by 4 bases and J by 0 bases, with 13 bases between the two germline ends. The CDR3: CASSPLHGGSYEQYF. The CDR3 DNA reads as TGCGCCAGCAGCCCTCTCCACGGGGGCTCCTACGAGCAGTACTTC.

The rearrangement uses TRBV7-2 and TRBJ2-7; 9 bases line up with TRBD2. After removal of 1 base from V and 0 bases from J, the junction contained 4 bases not matched to a gene. CDR1 is SGHTA, CDR2 FQGNSA, per germline. The CDR3 is 16 amino acids. The DNA of the CDR3 is TGTGCCAGCAGCTTAGATGGCGGGAGGGTCTCCTACGAGCAGTACTTC. As protein: CASSLDGGRVSYEQYF. Filled out from reference TRBV7-2 and TRBJ2-7, the complete variable domain reads GAGVSQSPSNKVTEKGKDVELRCDPISGHTALYWYRQSLGQGLEFLIYFQGNSAPDKSGLPSDRFSAERTGGSVSTLTIQRTQQEDSAVYLCASSLDGGRVSYEQYFGPGTRLTVT.

The chain couples TRBV30 to TRBJ2-7; D remains ambiguous. The CDR3 is made up of 14 amino acids. V lost 2 bases and J 3 bases, leaving 14 bases between the germline ends. From germline, CDR1 is GTSNPN and CDR2 SVGIG (reference sequence). The CDR3 reads CAWSLGGPRYEQYF. For the CDR3, the DNA is TGTGCCTGGAGTCTGGGTGGCCCCCGCTACGAGCAGTACTTC.

This clone has only one observation. This chain connects TRBV9 to TRBJ2-6; D is tentatively TRBD1 or TRBD2 (5 bases each). This CDR3 has 16 residues. The ends were cut back, 4 bases at V and 3 bases at J, with 14 bases in the middle. In germline, CDR1 is SGDLS, CDR2 YYNGEE. CDR3 loop: CASSRGGEVGANVLTF. CDR3 sequence (DNA): TGTGCCAGCAGCCGGGGCGGTGAGGTTGGGGCCAACGTCCTGACTTTC.

CDR3 sequence: CASSPVGQGSGELFF. As DNA, the CDR3 is TGTGCCAGCTCACCAGTCGGACAGGGATCCGGGGAGCTGTTTTTT. J is TRBJ2-2 and V is TRBV18; 8 bases fit TRBD1. This CDR3 has 15 residues. V lost 2 bases and J lost 6; bases outside the gene matches: 5. Germline CDR1 is KGHSH and CDR2 is LQKENI.